This T cell receptor (beta chain) was sequenced in a study of T cell responses to AZD1222 COVID-19 vaccine. Clones were read by immunoSEQ multiplex PCR, and TCRdb kept only the in-frame ones, dropping some. The table records roughly 70,000 clones, around 74% of them present only once. A note on this clone: Its antigen is not known.

In germline, CDR1 is LNHNV, CDR2 YYDKDF (reference sequence). The CDR3 is 15 amino acids. Trimming stripped 1 base from V and 4 bases from J, with 13 bases between. Broader study findings: Among vaccine-associated CD4 TCRs, coverage spanned spike, with dominance at 160-218 and 743-854.

V and J are TRBV15 and TRBJ2-5, with D unresolved. The sample here was peripheral blood, taken on day 0 of MenACWY control vaccination. The receptor was isolated from an adult in good health. The CDR3 DNA is TGTGCCACCAGCAGAGGATCCCAGGACGTAGAGACCCAGTACTTC. It yields the protein CATSRGSQDVETQYF.